Listed here are 24 T cell receptor beta chains from one sample, sequenced in a study of shared clonotypes between healthy human individuals. The naive CD8 fraction comprised CD45RO-negative cells positively selected for CCR7 and excluded terminally differentiated effector memory CD45RA+ cells. The repertoire was sequenced with immunoSEQ multiplex PCR; TCRdb's copy has only in-frame clones and lacks some. Of around 2.1 million clones in the sample, approximately 94% were seen once. Sequencing was performed on naive CD8+ T cells from PBMCs. The receptors stem from a man younger than 35 in good health. Some clones in this sample may be carry-over from other donors' samples.

V usage is TRBV5-6 and J usage is TRBJ1-1; D uncertain. The CDR3 extends over 15 amino acids. Germline loops: CDR1 SGHDT, CDR2 YYEEEE. Trimming stripped 0 bases from V and 0 bases from J, with 9 bases between. Here the CDR3 DNA reads TGTGCCAGCAGCTTGGGCCCTACCATGAACACTGAAGCTTTCTTT. It is translated as CASSLGPTMNTEAFF.

The chain joins TRBV10-3 to TRBJ1-2, with D possibly TRBD1 on 5 matching bases. Deletions cut 3 bases from V and 4 bases from J, with 9 bases between. CDR1 is ENHRY and CDR2 is SYGVKD in the germline V gene. The CDR3 consists of 13 residues. CDR3 amino acids: CAISESTAYGYTF. CDR3 coding DNA: TGTGCCATCAGTGAATCGACAGCCTATGGCTACACCTTC.

The chain has TRBV10-3 and TRBJ1-2; D remains unclear. The CDR3 covers 15 residues. The V gene lost 0 bases and the J gene lost 6 bases, with 14 bases spanning the gap. Germline-derived CDR1 and CDR2 are ENHRY and SYGVKD. The CDR3 sequence is CAISESGGEWHGYTF. In nucleotides, the CDR3 is TGTGCCATCAGTGAGTCTGGCGGAGAATGGCATGGCTACACCTTC.

The chain couples TRBV28 to TRBJ2-7; the D is unclear. The germline V gene has CDR1 MDHEN and CDR2 SYDVKM. There are 16 residues in the CDR3. The ends were cut back, 5 bases at V and 3 bases at J, with 20 bases in the middle. The CDR3 here is CASSPPNPTGHYEQYF. DNA for the CDR3: TGTGCCAGCAGTCCACCGAACCCGACGGGCCACTACGAGCAGTACTTC.

The rearrangement uses TRBV6-6 and TRBJ2-1, with TRBD2 matching 8 bases. The CDR3 extends over 14 amino acids. V gave up 5 bases and J gave up 4 bases; unmatched junction bases: 4. The germline V gene encodes CDR1 MNHNY and CDR2 SVGAGI (reference sequence). The CDR3 DNA is TGTGCCAGCAGTCTTAGCGGGGTTTACAATGAGCAGTTCTTC. Amino acids: CASSLSGVYNEQFF.

This sequence joins TRBV27 and TRBJ2-5; D ambiguous. CDR3 size: 13 residues. CDR1 is MNHEY, CDR2 SMNVEV, per germline (reference sequence). Trimming shortened V by 2 bases and J by 5 bases, and 9 bases separated the two germline ends. The CDR3 region is CASSLREEETQYF. The CDR3 DNA reads TGTGCCAGCAGTTTAAGGGAAGAGGAGACCCAGTACTTC.

This clone has more than one count but fewer than ten. The gene calls are TRBV10-2 and TRBJ2-2, with D tentatively TRBD2 (5 bases). Germline V CDR1 and CDR2: WSHSY, SAAADI. V lost 0 bases and J lost 5, with 13 bases in between. The CDR3 runs 16 residues. CDR3 DNA sequence: TGCGCCAGCAGTGAGTCGGGAAGGTGGAGGACCGGGGAGCTGTTTTTT. Encoded protein: CASSESGRWRTGELFF.

This clone was observed once. This sequence joins TRBV28 and TRBJ1-2, with 8 bases identical to TRBD1. The CDR3 has 14 amino acids. Looked up from germline, CDR1 is MDHEN and CDR2 is SYDVKM. Trimming removed 8 bases from V and 0 bases from J; junction bases left unmatched: 5. The CDR3 DNA reads as TGTGCCAGCCAGGGGGCTATTTCTAACTATGGCTACACCTTC. Protein: CASQGAISNYGYTF.

The chain uses TRBV11-2 and TRBJ2-3, with TRBD1 matching 9 bases. From germline, CDR1 is SGHAT and CDR2 FQNNGV. Trimming took 3 bases from V and 1 from J; bases not matched to a gene: 11. The length of the CDR3 is 18 residues. The CDR3 coding sequence is TGTGCCAGCAGCTTCCCTCGGGACAGGGTAGGCGGCACAGATACGCAGTATTTT. Amino acids: CASSFPRDRVGGTDTQYF.

The chain couples TRBV11-3 to TRBJ2-3, with 10 positions matching TRBD2. The germline V gene has CDR1 SGHNT and CDR2 YENEEA. This CDR3 region has 17 residues. Germline trimming cut 2 bases from V and 3 bases from J; bases unmatched to any gene: 8. This chain's CDR3 is CASSLSSSGRDTDTQYF. CDR3 nucleotide sequence: TGTGCCAGCAGCTTATCCTCCAGCGGGAGGGATACAGATACGCAGTATTTT.

The chain employs TRBV6-1 and TRBJ2-7, with 7 bases identical to TRBD1. Per the germline V gene, CDR1 is MNHNS and CDR2 is SASEGT. V lost 10 bases to trimming and J lost 5 bases; unmatched junction nucleotides: 8. The CDR3 contains 12 residues. CDR3 nucleotides: TGTGCCACCTGGACAGGCGGACACGAGCAGTACTTC. Amino acids: CATWTGGHEQYF.

As to this clone: Other nucleotide sequences in the sample specify the same CDR3. V is TRBV7-9 and J is TRBJ2-1; TRBD2 is a possible D gene (5 bases). CDR3 size: 15 residues. The germline CDR1 and CDR2 sequences are SEHNR and FQNEAQ (reference sequence). V was trimmed by 1 base and J by 0 bases, leaving 7 bases between them. CDR3 in DNA: TGTGCCAGCAGCTTAGTGGCGGGCTCCTACAATGAGCAGTTCTTC. Translating it yields CASSLVAGSYNEQFF. The complete variable domain, with remaining parts taken from reference TRBV7-9 and TRBJ2-1, reads DTGVSQNPRHKITKRGQNVTFRCDPISEHNRLYWYRQTLGQGPEFLTYFQNEAQLEKSRLLSDRFSAERPKGSFSTLEIQRTEQGDSAMYLCASSLVAGSYNEQFFGPGTRLTVL.

The chain is built from TRBV7-9 and TRBJ2-1; 12 bases map to TRBD1. The CDR3 consists of 16 residues. The V gene's germline CDR1 is SEHNR and CDR2 FQNEAQ (reference sequence). Trimming removed 1 base from V and 8 bases from J; junction bases left unmatched: 6. The CDR3 sequence is CASSLEGQGAFDEQFF. In DNA form, the CDR3 reads TGTGCCAGCAGCTTAGAGGGACAGGGGGCGTTCGATGAGCAGTTCTTC.

This sequence joins TRBV6-1 and TRBJ2-4; 8 bases fit TRBD1. Trimming at V came to 4 bases and at J to 6 bases, leaving 5 bases not matched to a gene. Germline V gene sequence: CDR1 MNHNS, CDR2 SASEGT. This CDR3 is 14 amino acids long. The CDR3, as DNA: TGTGCCAGCAGTGTAGCACAGGGGGGAAACATTCAGTACTTC. Protein product: CASSVAQGGNIQYF.

The rearrangement joins TRBV7-6 to TRBJ2-7; unclear D gene. Germline CDR1 SGHVS, CDR2 FNYEAQ. This CDR3 is 12 amino acids long. V was pared by 6 bases and J by 2 bases, with 8 bases between. CDR3 coding DNA: TGTGCCAGCAGTCCTGTGCCCTACGAGCAGTACTTC. Its protein is CASSPVPYEQYF.

To note about this clone: An end of the junction does not agree with germline; a read error may underlie this. The chain couples TRBV19 to TRBJ2-1; D unresolved. The CDR3 sequence is 12 residues long. Germline V gene lookup returns CDR1 LNHDA and CDR2 SQIVND (reference sequence). Here the CDR3 reads CASQSSHNEQFF. CDR3 coding DNA: TGTGCCAGTCAATCCTCCCACAATGAGCAGTTCTTC.

This chain uses TRBV27 with TRBJ2-2; D tentatively reads TRBD1 or TRBD2 (5 bases each). The germline V gene has CDR1 MNHEY and CDR2 SMNVEV (reference sequence). The CDR3 loop spans 14 amino acids. V shed 4 bases and J shed 4 bases, with 10 bases lying between them. The CDR3 DNA sequence: TGTGCCAGCAGTTGGGGGTTTGGCACCGGGGAGCTGTTTTTT. The encoded protein is CASSWGFGTGELFF.

The CDR3, as DNA: TGTGCCAGCAGTCGATTCGGACTAGCGGAGAGCTCCTACGAGCAGTACTTC. Translated: CASSRFGLAESSYEQYF. The chain has TRBV28 and TRBJ2-7, with 10 bases matching TRBD2. Germline assignment: CDR1 MDHEN and CDR2 SYDVKM. V shed 5 bases and J 0 bases; nucleotides not matched to a gene: 10. The CDR3 extends over 17 amino acids.

The chain links TRBV4-3 to TRBJ2-1; possibly TRBD2 for D (5 bases). Germline lookup yields CDR1 LGHNA and CDR2 YSLEER. V was trimmed by 0 bases and J by 5 bases, leaving 8 bases between them. The CDR3 spans 14 residues. DNA for the CDR3: TGCGCCAGCAGCCAAGATATGCGGGACAATGAGCAGTTCTTC. It translates to CASSQDMRDNEQFF.

This clone was observed a single time. This chain joins TRBV5-1 and TRBJ2-7; no definite D call. The CDR3 extends over 13 amino acids. With 1 base removed from V and 6 bases from J, the gap between germline ends came to 11 bases. Germline lookup yields CDR1 SGHRS and CDR2 YFSETQ. The CDR3, as DNA: TGCGCCAGCAGCTTGTCTAGTTTTGGCGAGCAGTACTTC. Protein: CASSLSSFGEQYF.

The rearrangement uses TRBV9 and TRBJ2-2; 7 bases align to TRBD2. The J segment lost 1 base and the V segment lost 6 bases, leaving 6 bases of the junction unmatched. The CDR3 loop spans 15 amino acids. Germline V gene data show CDR1 as SGDLS and CDR2 as YYNGEE. CDR3 bases: TGTGCCAGCACCCGAGCGGGGAGGAACACCGGGGAGCTGTTTTTT. This gives the protein CASTRAGRNTGELFF.

The V gene is TRBV28, the J gene TRBJ2-6; D possibly matches TRBD1 or TRBD2 (5 bases each). This CDR3 has 19 amino acids. V was shortened by 5 bases and J by 0 bases, with 20 bases between the two germline ends. Germline V gene sequence: CDR1 MDHEN, CDR2 SYDVKM. The CDR3 DNA follows: TGTGCCAGCAGTGCAACCCGGGACGTCAGTAGCTCTGGGGCCAACGTCCTGACTTTC. Its translation: CASSATRDVSSSGANVLTF. Filled out from reference TRBV28 and TRBJ2-6, the complete variable domain reads DVKVTQSSRYLVKRTGEKVFLECVQDMDHENMFWYRQDPGLGLRLIYFSYDVKMKEKGDIPEGYSVSREKKERFSLILESASTNQTSMYLCASSATRDVSSSGANVLTFGAGSRLTVL.

The chain combines TRBV4-1 with TRBJ1-4, with unresolved D. This CDR3 is 13 amino acids long. V was trimmed by 3 bases and J by 10 bases, leaving 12 bases between them. CDR1 is MGHRA and CDR2 is YSYEKL in the germline V gene. Here the CDR3 reads CASSQGNFGKLFF. CDR3 in DNA: TGCGCCAGCAGCCAGGGTAATTTCGGAAAACTGTTTTTT.

This chain uses TRBV9 with TRBJ2-3, with D possibly being TRBD2 (6 bases). CDR1 is SGDLS and CDR2 is YYNGEE in the germline V gene. The CDR3 has 13 amino acids. The V and J ends lost 0 bases and 6 bases respectively, with 8 bases between them. CDR3 DNA sequence: TGTGCCAGCAGCGTAGAGGAGGGGGATACGCAGTATTTT. The encoded protein is CASSVEEGDTQYF. Full variable domain (remainder filled in from reference TRBV9 and TRBJ2-3): DSGVTQTPKHLITATGQRVTLRCSPRSGDLSVYWYQQSLDQGLQFLIQYYNGEERAKGNILERFSAQQFPDLHSELNLSSLELGDSALYFCASSVEEGDTQYFGPGTRLTVL.